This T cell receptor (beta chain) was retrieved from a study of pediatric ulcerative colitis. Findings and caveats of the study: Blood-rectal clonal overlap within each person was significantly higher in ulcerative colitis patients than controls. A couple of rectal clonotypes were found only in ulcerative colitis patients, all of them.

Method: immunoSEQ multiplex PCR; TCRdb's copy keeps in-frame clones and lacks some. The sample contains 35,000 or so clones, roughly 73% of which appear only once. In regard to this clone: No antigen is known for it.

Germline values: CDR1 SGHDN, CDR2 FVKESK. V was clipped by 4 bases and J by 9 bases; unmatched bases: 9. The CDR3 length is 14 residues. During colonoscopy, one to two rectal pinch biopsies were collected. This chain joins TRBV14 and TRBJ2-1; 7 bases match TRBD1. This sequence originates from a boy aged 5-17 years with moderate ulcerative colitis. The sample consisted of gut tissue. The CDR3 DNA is TGTGCCAGCAGCCTTCGACAGGGCTCGGGTGAGCAGTTCTTC. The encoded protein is CASSLRQGSGEQFF.